The clone carrying this T cell receptor beta chain was detected once. This record belongs to a study of T cell changes during pregnancy in multiple sclerosis. Only in-frame clones appear in the TCRdb table, and some are missing; sequencing was by immunoSEQ multiplex PCR. This table has roughly 64,000 clones, roughly 91% appearing once. The starting material was peripheral blood, obtained in the second trimester of pregnancy. The origin of this receptor is a female donor with multiple sclerosis, enrolled in a pregnancy study.

CDR3 protein: CASSFFSGGAETQYF. In DNA, the CDR3 is TGTGCCAGCAGCTTCTTTAGCGGGGGGGCCGAGACCCAGTACTTC. This chain joins TRBV11-2 and TRBJ2-5; 11 bases agree with TRBD2. Germline loops: CDR1 SGHAT, CDR2 FQNNGV. The V gene end was trimmed by 3 bases and the J gene end by 5 bases; junction bases not matched to a gene: 5. CDR3 length equals 15 residues.